Listed below are T cell receptor beta chains from one sample, sequenced in a study of OX40 agonist ivuxolimab in advanced cancers. Here immunoSEQ multiplex PCR was the method, and the copy in TCRdb shows in-frame clones only, minus some. The data show over 35,000 clones, about 86% seen once. The sequencing here drew on CD4+ or CD8+ T cells sorted from blood, taken in a trial of the OX40 agonist ivuxolimab. The receptors were gathered from an adult with an advanced solid tumor such as melanoma, head and neck, liver or kidney cancer. Each CDR3 is given without its conserved first and last residue. A row's size may be missing; if present it is once, few, many or a size class.

j_call,clone_size,v_call,cdr3_length,cdr3_aa
TRBJ2-5,-,TRBV11-2,11,ASRPLDEETQY
TRBJ2-3,-,TRBV7-9,13,ASSRPGGDTDTQY
TRBJ2-1,once,TRBV10-2,12,ASSDRLASDEQF
TRBJ2-2,-,TRBV2,12,ASCQGRDTGELF
TRBJ1-5,-,TRBV6-5,11,ASRGHEGQPQH
TRBJ2-1,once,TRBV5-1,14,ASSLQGLAGANEQF
TRBJ1-6,-,TRBV6-5,12,ASREQGAGSPLH
TRBJ2-1,-,TRBV5-6,12,ASSFGTGPYEQF
TRBJ2-2,-,TRBV19,15,ARHLPTREAPHRGAV
TRBJ1-2,-,TRBV6-5,9,ASRAETYYT
TRBJ2-7,-,TRBV4-2,10,ASSQDGYEQY
TRBJ2-7,-,TRBV2,16,ASSVGLADLNLPYEQY
TRBJ1-1,-,TRBV29-1,12,SVERPLSSTEAF
TRBJ2-6,-,TRBV2,13,ASSSDRAGANVLT
TRBJ2-5,-,TRBV9,12,ASSIAGGEETQY
TRBJ2-1,-,TRBV7-9,13,ASSPRQGVYNEQF
TRBJ2-3,once,TRBV9,14,ASSPGGSGGIDTQY
TRBJ1-3,-,TRBV30,14,AAALGPTLSGNTIY
TRBJ2-2,-,TRBV19,13,ASSITGTGIGELF
TRBJ2-2,-,TRBV11-3,11,ASRRDRAGELF
TRBJ2-3,-,TRBV19,12,ASSIRQGTDTQY
TRBJ2-7,-,TRBV7-3,11,ASSLGLGGEEY
TRBJ2-7,-,TRBV2,12,ASSYLAQAGEQY
TRBJ1-6,-,TRBV4-1,14,ASSQAPQGGFSPLH
TRBJ2-1,-,TRBV4-1,14,ASSQGLSGRDNEQF
TRBJ1-2,-,TRBV19,13,ASSMTGAPQYGYT
TRBJ1-4,few,TRBV2,14,ASSSYTGTANEKLF
TRBJ1-1,-,TRBV18,11,ASSPPADTEAF
TRBJ2-7,-,TRBV5-1,12,ASSLAPPSWEQY
TRBJ2-1,-,TRBV7-8,14,ASSLEGTSSYNEQF
TRBJ2-5,-,TRBV7-2,15,ASSFSIGTSGKETQY
TRBJ2-1,-,TRBV10-1,12,ASTDNGVSGEQF
TRBJ2-7,-,TRBV12-5,11,ASGLTRGGEQY
TRBJ2-3,-,TRBV5-1,13,ASSLNGGVVDTQY
TRBJ2-1,-,TRBV4-1,13,ASSSGVADYNEQF
TRBJ2-2,once,TRBV4-1,15,ASSQAHSIAYTGELF
TRBJ2-5,-,TRBV5-1,14,ASSVGTSGLMETQY
TRBJ1-3,-,TRBV4-1,15,ASSQEPGRGAGNTIY
TRBJ2-1,-,TRBV28,17,ASSFLGLAGGSSYNEQF
TRBJ1-2,-,TRBV11-3,12,ASSLDPGRGGYT
TRBJ2-5,-,TRBV7-8,12,ASSLRRTQETQY
TRBJ2-1,-,TRBV10-3,16,AISDGFSSGRAGNEQF
TRBJ1-5,medium-sized,TRBV6-1,11,ASTKDRHQPQH
TRBJ2-7,-,TRBV15,12,ATSREVKQYEQY
TRBJ2-5,-,TRBV11-2,14,ASSLEVGGPVETQY